The clone carrying this T cell receptor (beta chain) turned up a few times. Its specificity is not known. This entry belongs to a study of T cells in Graves' hyperthyroidism and ophthalmopathy. About the study: Blood from the periphery was taken at initial diagnosis, before any treatment. Study observations and caveats: Ophthalmopathy cases were set apart from stable hyperthyroidism by a 13 V-J model.

From RNA transcripts, TCR beta CDR3 regions were amplified. Researchers ran a first-round RT-PCR on the TCR CDR3 using the HTBI primer set. One entry per CDR3 protein results from TCRdb running MiXCR on the multiplex PCR reads. The sample contains about 400,000 distinct CDR3 sequences, about 14% of which appear only once. Diagnoses were made from clinical symptoms, serum measures (thyroxine and TRAb), thyroid ultrasound and orbital computed tomography. The CDR3 is made up of 11 amino acids. V shed 0 bases and J shed 11 bases, with 9 bases lying between them. Germline V CDR1 and CDR2: GTSNPN, SVGIG (reference sequence).

The sample taken for sequencing was blood. The clonotype was recovered from a woman between 25 and 40 years old with Graves' ophthalmopathy. The rearrangement joins TRBV30 to TRBJ2-3, with unresolved D. CDR3 bases: TGTGCCTGGAGTGTCCTCAGAGGGCAGTATTTT. Translated, it gives CAWSVLRGQYF.